Sequencing of this T cell receptor beta chain was carried out in a study of CD8 T cells in ankylosing spondylitis (dated by TCRdb to the late 2010s). Regarding the study in general: The study profiled T cell receptor beta repertoires in healthy donors and ankylosing spondylitis patients to find disease-linked TCR variants. The full study cohort was made up of about two dozen ankylosing spondylitis patients and fewer than 120 healthy donors. Peripheral blood samples were taken, and synovial fluid was additionally collected from ankylosing spondylitis patients.

Reads for this sample came from an Illumina HiSeq 2500. Quantitative 5'-RACE with molecular barcodes was used to prepare TCR beta libraries. Per the authors' processing: To identify disease-linked TCR variants, a new computational method was used, one built on a probabilistic model of VDJ rearrangement. TCRdb trimmed the raw reads at Q25, called clones with MiXCR and kept productive beta chains. Entries that share a CDR3 protein sequence are merged under the most common genes and DNA. In this record, the V and J calls reflect TCRdb's handling and not the investigators' own analysis. The sample table holds roughly 200,000 distinct CDR3 sequences, of which roughly 13% were seen once. The leading ten clones occupy 16% of the sample. From V the trimming removes 3 bases and from J it removes 4 bases, while the gene matches leave 8 bases of the junction unaccounted for. The germline V gene gives CDR1 as MGHRA and CDR2 as YSYEKL. There are 15 amino acids in the CDR3, from cysteine to phenylalanine inclusive. Kept here is only the CDR3 DNA, which spans 45 bases and is read in frame from base 1.

General study outcomes and caveats: Some TCR beta motif variants had previously been reported in synovial fluid and blood of reactive arthritis patients, which suggested common disease-initiation mechanisms. According to the report, matched synovial fluid samples from ankylosing spondylitis patients were significantly enriched for the disease-linked clones. A TCR beta motif of several highly homologous amino acid variants appeared characteristic of blood from ankylosing spondylitis patients. The disease-linked clones showed a CD8+ phenotype and occurred at relatively low frequencies in peripheral blood.

As to this clonotype: The specificity of this receptor is unknown. No clone much larger than this one lies a single base away; base qualities are absent.

The origin of this receptor is a male donor with ankylosing spondylitis or in good health (not recorded which). The V and J genes are TRBV4-1 and TRBJ2-7; 8 bases in the middle match TRBD2. The specimen was blood, either unsorted or a sorted T cell fraction (not recorded which). The base sequence is TGCGCCAGCAGCCAGCCAGTGGGCGGGAGGTACGAGCAGTACTTC. The encoded protein is CASSQPVGGRYEQYF.